This T cell receptor beta chain was identified during a study of blood T cell repertoires in COVID-19. Study at large: Samples of COVID-19 (acute and convalescent) were obtained from the United States, Italy and Spain.

The sample holds one count of this clone. Source study methods: Scientists estimated how many nucleated cells there were by amplifying reference gene primers. TCRdb keeps only in-frame clones here, not all; method: immunoSEQ multiplex PCR. That table is the source of V, J and clone size, and D and trimming were worked out from the DNA. The sample contains about 330,000 clones, around 86% of which appear only once. This CDR3 comprises 16 residues. Trimming pared 0 bases from V and 10 bases from J, leaving 16 bases between. Germline V CDR1 and CDR2: SGHAT, FQNNGV. The source is a woman aged 18-29 years who had recovered from COVID-19. V gene TRBV11-2 combines with J gene TRBJ1-6; D is unresolved. Source material: PBMCs or T cells enriched from blood (not recorded which). The CDR3 is CASSLDLARFRSPLHF. The DNA of the CDR3 is TGTGCCAGCAGCTTAGATCTTGCGCGGTTTAGGTCACCCCTCCACTTT.